Listed here are 24 T cell receptor beta chains from one sample, sequenced in a study of shared clonotypes between healthy human individuals. The table came from immunoSEQ multiplex PCR; TCRdb's copy has only in-frame clones and leaves some out. Here the sample spans fewer than 850,000 clones, 90% being singletons. The sequencing sample was made of memory CD8+ T cells from PBMCs. The subset here: CD45RO+ cells pooled with CCR7-negative TemRA cells. These receptor sequences come from a man younger than 30 in good health. Some clones in this sample may be carry-over from other donors' samples.

The CDR3 nucleotides read TGTGCCAGCAGTTACGGGACTAGCGTCAATGAGCAGTTCTTC. Protein sequence: CASSYGTSVNEQFF. The chain couples TRBV6-5 to TRBJ2-1, with TRBD2 matching 10 bases. This CDR3 has 14 residues. Germline CDR1 MNHEY, CDR2 SVGAGI. With V trimmed by 2 bases and J by 6 bases, 1 base remained unmatched.

The V and J genes are TRBV11-2 and TRBJ2-6; 7 bases are a match to TRBD1. The germline V gene has CDR1 SGHAT and CDR2 FQNNGV. This CDR3 has 17 residues. The junction had 11 bases not matched to a gene; V was cut back by 5 bases and J by 4 bases. This CDR3 reads CASSPRTGLEGANVLTF. Written as DNA, the CDR3 is TGTGCCAGCAGCCCCCGGACAGGCCTGGAGGGGGCCAACGTCCTGACTTTC.

V usage is TRBV29-1 and J usage is TRBJ1-2; TRBD1 aligns across 10 bases. Germline trimming cut 3 bases from V and 4 bases from J; bases unmatched to any gene: 8. The CDR3 totals 15 residues. Germline V gene data show CDR1 as SQVTM and CDR2 as ANQGSEA. CDR3 sequence reads: CSVDRDRGQSYGYTF. CDR3 sequence (DNA): TGCAGCGTTGATAGGGACAGGGGCCAAAGCTATGGCTACACCTTC.

The chain is built from TRBV5-1 and TRBJ2-1; no reliable D call. CDR1 and CDR2 from the germline V gene are SGHRS and YFSETQ. The CDR3 loop spans 16 amino acids. V shed 7 bases and J shed 4 bases, with 21 bases lying between them. For the CDR3, the DNA is TGCGCCAGCCAAGGAAGGTTACGGTCGAGGTACAATGAGCAGTTCTTC. Encoded protein: CASQGRLRSRYNEQFF.

This clone was detected only once. The chain combines TRBV6-4 with TRBJ2-5; 10 bases agree with TRBD2. The trim removed 6 bases at V and 7 bases at J, leaving 11 bases unmatched. CDR1 and CDR2 (germline): MRHNA, SNTAGT. This CDR3 comprises 15 residues. The CDR3 reads CASRASSGSGGTQYF. The CDR3 DNA follows: TGTGCCAGCAGGGCCTCTAGCGGGAGCGGGGGGACCCAGTACTTC.

V and J are TRBV6-1 and TRBJ2-3, with D possibly being TRBD1 or TRBD2 (6 bases each). From germline, CDR1 is MNHNS and CDR2 SASEGT. The CDR3 is 16 residues long. Deletions cut 3 bases from V and 0 bases from J, with 13 bases between. CDR3 coding DNA: TGTGCCAGCAGTGATCTCCAGGGGACTAGCACAGATACGCAGTATTTT. This codes for CASSDLQGTSTDTQYF.

The chain has TRBV5-6 and TRBJ2-5; 12 bases are shared with TRBD1. V lost 4 bases to trimming and J lost 11 bases; unmatched junction nucleotides: 15. Germline CDR1 SGHDT, CDR2 YYEEEE. The CDR3 loop spans 16 amino acids. The CDR3 is CASSGTGTGGLGEQYF. The CDR3 DNA reads TGTGCCAGCAGCGGAACCGGGACAGGGGGCTTAGGTGAGCAGTACTTC. Based on the CDR3 plus reference TRBV5-6 and TRBJ2-5, the full variable domain is DAGVTQSPTHLIKTRGQQVTLRCSPKSGHDTVSWYQQALGQGPQFIFQYYEEEERQRGNFPDRFSGHQFPNYSSELNVNALLLGDSALYLCASSGTGTGGLGEQYFGPGTRLLVL.

The chain has TRBV19 and TRBJ2-7; no definite D call. V was cut by 1 base and J by 1 base, with 8 bases left in between. This CDR3 is built from 14 residues. The germline CDR1 and CDR2 sequences are LNHDA and SQIVND (reference sequence). The CDR3 DNA sequence: TGTGCCAGTAGTATAGCGTGGGGATCCTACGAGCAGTACTTC. Protein product: CASSIAWGSYEQYF.

The sample holds one count of this clone. The chain recombines TRBV5-1 with TRBJ2-7; D possibly corresponds to TRBD2 (6 bases). Germline lookup yields CDR1 SGHRS and CDR2 YFSETQ. V dropped 1 base and J dropped 6 bases, with 14 bases sitting between them. The CDR3 totals 14 residues. CDR3 sequence reads: CASSLQGLGGEQYF. CDR3 DNA sequence: TGCGCCAGCAGCTTGCAAGGGTTGGGGGGCGAGCAGTACTTC.

J is TRBJ2-7 and V is TRBV21-1; TRBD2 is the table's D call, not checked against the DNA. TRBV21-1 is a known pseudogene. The CDR3 contains 18 residues. CDR3 in amino acids: CASSKGTSGTRLIDEQYF. CDR3 nucleotides: TGTGCCAGCAGCAAAGGGACTAGCGGGACACGGCTGATCGACGAGCAGTACTTC.

The V gene is TRBV4-1, the J gene TRBJ1-5; 8 positions agree with TRBD1. V shed 0 bases, J shed 4 bases, and the junction held 8 bases outside the gene matches. This CDR3 contains 17 residues. The germline gives CDR1 MGHRA, CDR2 YSYEKL. Here the CDR3 DNA reads TGCGCCAGCAGCCAAGATCCCGGGACAGGAGATAATCAGCCCCAGCATTTT. It specifies CASSQDPGTGDNQPQHF.

The V call is TRBV7-7, the J call TRBJ2-7; 7 bases fit TRBD1. Germline loops: CDR1 SSHAT, CDR2 FNYEAQ (reference sequence). The CDR3 covers 15 residues. Losses at the gene ends were 2 bases for V and 3 bases for J; bases not matched to a gene: 7. The CDR3 loop is CASSLRTGSLYEQYF. DNA for the CDR3: TGTGCCAGCAGCTTACGGACAGGTTCTCTCTACGAGCAGTACTTC.

V usage is TRBV28 and J usage is TRBJ2-1, with 9 bases lining up with TRBD1. The germline V gene encodes CDR1 MDHEN and CDR2 SYDVKM. The CDR3 is 16 amino acids. The trim removed 4 bases at V and 6 bases at J, leaving 10 bases unmatched. CDR3 bases: TGTGCCAGCAGTTCCTCCGGGACAGGGCTTCCCAATGAGCAGTTCTTC. It codes for CASSSSGTGLPNEQFF.

The table lists this clone with a count of one. V gene TRBV21-1 combines with J gene TRBJ1-1. TRBV21-1 is deemed a pseudogene. The CDR3 consists of 12 residues. CDR3 DNA sequence: TGTGCCAGCAGCCTCGTTTTTGGTGAAGCTTTCTTT. Its translation: CASSLVFGEAFF.

The V gene is TRBV7-8, the J gene TRBJ2-7; maybe TRBD1 (5 bases). The V end was cut by 6 bases, the J end by 4 bases, with 16 bases between. CDR3 length: 14 residues. CDR1 is SGHVS, CDR2 FQNEAQ, per germline. CDR3 coding DNA: TGTGCCAGCAGTTATCGGCAGGGCGGATACGAGCAGTACTTC. It is translated as CASSYRQGGYEQYF.

The chain has TRBV28 and TRBJ2-7; 8 bases line up with TRBD2. The V and J ends lost 2 bases and 2 bases, in that order; junction bases with no gene match: 8. Germline assignment: CDR1 MDHEN and CDR2 SYDVKM. The CDR3 is made up of 16 amino acids. CDR3 protein: CASSLRSGGTAYEQYF. CDR3 in DNA: TGTGCCAGCAGTTTAAGGTCGGGAGGGACCGCCTACGAGCAGTACTTC.

The rearrangement links TRBV7-6 to TRBJ2-7; the match to TRBD2 covers 8 bases. The CDR3 spans 17 residues. J gave up 3 bases and V 0 bases, and 10 bases lay outside the gene matches. The germline V gene encodes CDR1 SGHVS and CDR2 FNYEAQ. The CDR3 nucleotides read TGTGCCAGCAGCTTAGCGACGGGAGGGACAATGCTCTACGAGCAGTACTTC. It codes for CASSLATGGTMLYEQYF.

This clone was recorded a few times. The V and J genes are TRBV9 and TRBJ1-1, with no clear D. Germline V lookup: CDR1 SGDLS, CDR2 YYNGEE. The CDR3 contains 16 residues. Trimming pared 4 bases from V and 0 bases from J, leaving 16 bases between. Here the CDR3 DNA reads TGTGCCAGCAGCCGATCGGGGAAGACAATGAACACTGAAGCTTTCTTT. Translation gives CASSRSGKTMNTEAFF.

The chain has TRBV13 and TRBJ2-7; 10 bases map to TRBD1. V trimming: 4 bases; J trimming: 3 bases; junction bases outside the gene matches: 3. CDR1 is PRHDT, CDR2 FYEKMQ, per germline (reference sequence). This CDR3 region has 14 residues. CDR3 bases: TGTGCCAGCAGCTCCGGGACAGGGGTCTACGAGCAGTACTTC. Its translation is CASSSGTGVYEQYF.

The V and J genes are TRBV7-2 and TRBJ2-7; TRBD1 is a possible D gene (6 bases). This CDR3 region has 15 residues. Trimming left V 5 bases short and J 6 bases short, with 20 bases between. Germline V gene lookup returns CDR1 SGHTA and CDR2 FQGNSA. In DNA, the CDR3 is TGTGCCAGCAGCCAAAGGCAGGGGATAAGGGTCGAGCAGTACTTC. Residues: CASSQRQGIRVEQYF.

The J gene is TRBJ2-7, the V gene TRBV7-9; D may correspond to TRBD1 or TRBD2 (6 bases each). This CDR3 has 17 amino acids. The ends were cut back, 1 base at V and 1 base at J, with 17 bases in the middle. Germline-derived CDR1 and CDR2 are SEHNR and FQNEAQ (reference sequence). This CDR3 reads CASSLVGGQEFSYEQYF. The DNA for the CDR3 is TGTGCCAGCAGCTTAGTAGGGGGGCAGGAGTTTTCCTACGAGCAGTACTTC.

This clone was seen a single time. The chain combines TRBV9 with TRBJ2-1, with D possibly matching TRBD1 (5 bases). V lost 4 bases and J 12 bases, leaving 20 bases between the germline ends. CDR1 and CDR2 (germline): SGDLS, YYNGEE. The CDR3 length is 14 residues. As DNA, the CDR3 is TGTGCCAGCAGCCCCCAGGGCCGAACCGATGGGCAGTTCTTC. The encoded protein is CASSPQGRTDGQFF.

This chain joins TRBV6-1 and TRBJ1-5, with D uncertain. The germline CDR1 and CDR2 sequences are MNHNS and SASEGT. Between the trimmed V and J ends, which lost 1 base and 7 bases, there was a span of 8 bases. This CDR3 has 13 residues. CDR3 sequence reads: CASSEGFRQPQHF. The CDR3 nucleotides are TGTGCCAGCAGTGAAGGCTTCAGGCAGCCCCAGCATTTT.

The chain recombines TRBV7-8 with TRBJ2-1; 12 positions match TRBD2. From germline, CDR1 is SGHVS and CDR2 FQNEAQ. V gave up 2 bases and J gave up 0 bases; unmatched junction bases: 11. The CDR3 is 20 amino acids. CDR3 sequence reads: CASSLLRLAGGYSSYNEQFF. Here the CDR3 DNA reads TGTGCCAGCAGCTTATTGAGGCTAGCGGGAGGGTACAGCTCCTACAATGAGCAGTTCTTC. Full variable domain (missing parts from reference TRBV7-8 and TRBJ2-1): GAGVSQSPRYKVAKRGQDVALRCDPISGHVSLFWYQQALGQGPEFLTYFQNEAQLDKSGLPSDRFFAERPEGSVSTLKIQRTQQEDSAVYLCASSLLRLAGGYSSYNEQFFGPGTRLTVL.